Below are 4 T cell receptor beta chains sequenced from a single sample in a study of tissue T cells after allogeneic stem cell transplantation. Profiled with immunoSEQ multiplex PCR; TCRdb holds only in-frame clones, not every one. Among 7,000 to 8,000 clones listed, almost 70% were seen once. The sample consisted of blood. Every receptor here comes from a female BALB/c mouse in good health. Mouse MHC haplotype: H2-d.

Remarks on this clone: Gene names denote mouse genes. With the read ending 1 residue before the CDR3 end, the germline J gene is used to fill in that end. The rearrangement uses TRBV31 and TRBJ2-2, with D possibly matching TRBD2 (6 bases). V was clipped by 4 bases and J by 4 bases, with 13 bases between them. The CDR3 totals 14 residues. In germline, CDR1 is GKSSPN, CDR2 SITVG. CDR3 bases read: TGTGCCTGGATGGTGGGGGAAGGCACCGGGCAGCTCTAC. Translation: CAWMVGEGTGQLY. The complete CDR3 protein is CAWMVGEGTGQLYF.

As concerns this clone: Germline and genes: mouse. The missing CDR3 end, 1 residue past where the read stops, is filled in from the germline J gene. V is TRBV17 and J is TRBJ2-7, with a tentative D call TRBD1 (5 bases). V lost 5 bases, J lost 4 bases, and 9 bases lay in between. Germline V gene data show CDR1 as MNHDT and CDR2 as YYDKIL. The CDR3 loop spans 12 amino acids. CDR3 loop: CASSPDSYEQYF. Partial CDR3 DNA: TGTGCTAGCAGTCCCGACAGTTATGAACAGTAC.

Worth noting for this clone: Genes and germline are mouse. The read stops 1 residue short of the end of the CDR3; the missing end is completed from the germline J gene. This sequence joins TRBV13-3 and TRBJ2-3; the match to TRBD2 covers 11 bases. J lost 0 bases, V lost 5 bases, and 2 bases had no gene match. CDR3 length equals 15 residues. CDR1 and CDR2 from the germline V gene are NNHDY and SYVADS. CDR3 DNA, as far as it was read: TGTGCCAGCAGGACTGGGGGGGGTAGTGCAGAAACGCTGTAT. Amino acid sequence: CASRTGGGSAETLY. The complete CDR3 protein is CASRTGGGSAETLYF.

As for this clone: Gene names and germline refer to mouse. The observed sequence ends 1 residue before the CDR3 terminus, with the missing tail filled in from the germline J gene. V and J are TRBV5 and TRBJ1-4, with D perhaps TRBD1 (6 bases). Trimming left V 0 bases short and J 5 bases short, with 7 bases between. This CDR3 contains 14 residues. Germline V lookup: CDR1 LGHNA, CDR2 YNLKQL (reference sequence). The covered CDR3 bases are TGTGCCAGCAGCCAAGACAGGGGTAACGAAAGATTATTT. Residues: CASSQDRGNERLF. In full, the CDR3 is CASSQDRGNERLFF.